This paragraph reports one T cell receptor beta chain. Its antigen is as yet unknown. This entry belongs to a study of T cell responses to AZD1222 COVID-19 vaccine. Study results and caveats: Only 6 or 7 individuals given AZD1222 were seropositive at baseline.

Here immunoSEQ multiplex PCR was the method, and the copy in TCRdb shows in-frame clones only, minus some. The sample carries more than 95,000 clones, about 90% recorded once. Sequences were derived from peripheral blood, sampled on day 0 of AZD1222 vaccination. The clonotype originates from an adult in good health.

CDR3 bases: TGTGCCAGCAGGGATCCCAGGGGGCCCTGGGGCTACACCTTC. Protein sequence: CASRDPRGPWGYTF. This sequence joins TRBV27 and TRBJ1-2; the match to TRBD1 covers 8 bases. From germline, CDR1 is MNHEY and CDR2 SMNVEV (reference sequence). The CDR3 covers 14 residues. The V segment lost 6 bases and the J segment 8 bases; nucleotides outside the gene matches: 11.